This T cell receptor (beta chain) is from a study of OX40 agonist ivuxolimab in advanced cancers. Study summary: Each dose-escalation patient presented with hepatocellular carcinoma, melanoma, renal cell or head and neck cancer. In three patients, partial responses were observed, one with hepatocellular carcinoma and two with cutaneous melanoma.

In the case of this clone: The antigen remains undetermined.

V shed 4 bases and J 6 bases; nucleotides not matched to a gene: 6. CDR3 length: 13 residues. The V gene's germline CDR1 is SGHRS and CDR2 YFSETQ. Whole-study results and caveats: No determination was made of the antigen specificity of the expanded peripheral T cells.

Some clones are missing from TCRdb's copy, which holds only in-frame ones; the method was immunoSEQ multiplex PCR. The repertoire consists of fewer than 85,000 clones, with over 75% occurring once and the leading ten covering 6.2%. Source: CD4+ or CD8+ T cells sorted from blood, taken in a trial of the OX40 agonist ivuxolimab. This TCR came from an adult with an advanced solid tumor such as melanoma, head and neck, liver or kidney cancer. The genes are TRBV5-1 and TRBJ2-7; 8 nucleotides match TRBD1. The CDR3 region has the DNA TGCGCCAGCAGCGCCCGACAGGGGAGCGAGCAGTACTTC. Protein sequence: CASSARQGSEQYF.